The 6 T cell receptor beta chains reported below all come from one sample, sequenced in a study of CD8 T cells in Susac syndrome. The RNA input was roughly 0.45 to 1 ug, and it was reverse transcribed with random hexamers. Via MiXCR, TCRdb re-called the immunoSEQ multiplex PCR reads, giving one row per CDR3 protein. The data contain 150,000 to 200,000 distinct CDR3 sequences, about 93% of them seen just once; the ten biggest clones take up approximately 0.14%. Sequencing was done on a sample of CD4+ T cells from PBMCs. The receptors shown here come from a human donor in good health.

The chain employs TRBV6-5 and TRBJ2-5, with 9 bases aligning to TRBD1. In germline, CDR1 is MNHEY, CDR2 SVGAGI. V lost 0 bases, J lost 5 bases, and 7 bases stayed unmatched. The CDR3 has 16 residues. CDR3 nucleotide sequence: TGTGCCAGCAGTTACTCTGGACAGGGGTTGGGGGAGACCCAGTACTTC. It encodes CASSYSGQGLGETQYF.

This sequence joins TRBV5-6 and TRBJ1-3; 7 nucleotides line up with TRBD1. V lost 4 bases and J lost 2; bases outside the gene matches: 6. Germline CDR1 reads SGHDT; CDR2 reads YYEEEE. CDR3 length: 15 amino acids. The CDR3 DNA reads as TGTGCCAGCAGCCGGGACAGAACCCCTGGAAACACCATATATTTT. It yields the protein CASSRDRTPGNTIYF.

The V and J genes are TRBV6-6 and TRBJ1-1, with TRBD1 matching over 9 bases. The CDR3 has 15 residues. The V gene end was trimmed by 10 bases and the J gene end by 1 base; junction bases not matched to a gene: 10. The germline CDR1 and CDR2 sequences are MNHNY and SVGAGI (reference sequence). CDR3 nucleotide sequence: TGTGCCACCGCCGGGACAGGGAGTAAGAACACTGAAGCTTTCTTT. This gives the protein CATAGTGSKNTEAFF.

This rearrangement joins TRBV27 to TRBJ2-6; D remains ambiguous. There are 15 residues in the CDR3. The V gene lost 5 bases and the J gene lost 0 bases, with 8 bases spanning the gap. Germline V gene sequence: CDR1 MNHEY, CDR2 SMNVEV (reference sequence). For the CDR3, the DNA is TGTGCCAGCAGTACCGTAAGCTCTGGGGCCAACGTCCTGACTTTC. It yields the protein CASSTVSSGANVLTF.

In this sample, this clonotype turned up a few times. The chain couples TRBV6-5 to TRBJ1-2, with 7 bases matching TRBD1. The CDR3 covers 13 residues. V lost 5 bases to trimming and J lost 4 bases; unmatched junction nucleotides: 4. Looked up from germline, CDR1 is MNHEY and CDR2 is SVGAGI. The CDR3 DNA follows: TGTGCCAGCAGTCCCGACAGGGTCTATGGCTACACCTTC. The encoded protein is CASSPDRVYGYTF.

This chain connects TRBV3-1 to TRBJ2-1; D could derive from TRBD1 or TRBD2 (5 bases each). Looked up from germline, CDR1 is LGHDT and CDR2 is YNNKEL (reference sequence). Trimming pared 2 bases from V and 7 bases from J, leaving 12 bases between. The CDR3 loop spans 14 amino acids. CDR3 nucleotide sequence: TGTGCCAGCAGCCAAAATCTAGCAGGGAATGAGCAGTTCTTC. Translating gives CASSQNLAGNEQFF.